The clone carrying this T cell receptor (beta chain) was seen a handful of times. Antigen unknown. Pooling was applied to second doses at about 4 or about 12 weeks. Some clones are missing from TCRdb's copy, which holds only in-frame ones; the method was immunoSEQ multiplex PCR. Here the sample spans some 120,000 clones, approximately 85% being singletons. Per germline, CDR1 LGHDT and CDR2 YNNKEL (reference sequence). The trim removed 1 base at V and 4 bases at J, leaving 8 bases unmatched. There are 16 residues in the CDR3. These data are taken from a study of T cell responses to AZD1222 COVID-19 vaccine. Study findings and constraints: A mostly white British donor set with more females was recruited, and clonal diversity was possibly underestimated.

The chain uses TRBV3-1 (or the pseudogene TRBV3-2) and TRBJ2-7, with 9 bases identical to TRBD2. This specimen was peripheral blood, taken 28 days after the second AZD1222 dose. The sequence was obtained from an adult who received the AZD1222 COVID-19 vaccine. The CDR3 region is CASSQGSASGTYEQYF. Written as DNA, the CDR3 is TGTGCCAGCAGCCAAGGTTCTGCTAGCGGGACATACGAGCAGTACTTC.